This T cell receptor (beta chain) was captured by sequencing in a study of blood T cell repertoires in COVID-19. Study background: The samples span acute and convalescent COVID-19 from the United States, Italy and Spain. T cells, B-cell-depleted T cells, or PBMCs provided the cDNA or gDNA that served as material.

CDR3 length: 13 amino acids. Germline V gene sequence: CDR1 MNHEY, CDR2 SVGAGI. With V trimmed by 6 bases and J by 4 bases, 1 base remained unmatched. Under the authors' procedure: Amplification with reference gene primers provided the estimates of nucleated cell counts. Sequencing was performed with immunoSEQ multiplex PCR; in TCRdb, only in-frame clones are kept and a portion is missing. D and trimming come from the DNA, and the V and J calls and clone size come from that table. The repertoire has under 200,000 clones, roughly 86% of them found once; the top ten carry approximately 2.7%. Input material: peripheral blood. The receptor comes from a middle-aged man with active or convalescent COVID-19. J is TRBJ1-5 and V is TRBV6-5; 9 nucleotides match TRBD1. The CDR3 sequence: CASRTGGNQPQHF. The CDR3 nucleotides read TGTGCCAGCAGGACAGGGGGAAATCAGCCCCAGCATTTT.